A single sample gave rise to the 27 T cell receptor beta chains below, sequenced in a study of identical twins listed by TCRdb under 2016. Libraries were built with 5' RACE. The listed sequencing device is Illumina HiSeq 2000. The raw public reads went through TCRdb reprocessing: fastp at Q25, MiXCR clone calling, in-frame beta chains kept. Entries that share a CDR3 protein sequence are merged under the most common genes and DNA. A total of 500,000 or so distinct CDR3 sequences appear in this sample, around 20% of them only once. The top ten constitute around 1% of the sample. This same sample was also taken into another study, of T cells expressing NK-cell markers.

The sequencing input was CD4+ T cells sorted from blood. The receptor set was obtained from a woman under 30 in good health.

The chain has TRBV18 and TRBJ1-1, with unresolved D. CDR3 length: 13 amino acids. Germline-derived CDR1 and CDR2 are KGHSH and LQKENI. Trimming stripped 5 bases from V and 5 bases from J, with 12 bases between. CDR3 nucleotide sequence: TGTGCCAGCTCAAAAGGTACCGAAACTGAAGCTTTCTTT. The encoded protein is CASSKGTETEAFF.

This clonotype appeared a single time. The chain joins TRBV10-3 to TRBJ1-1; the match to TRBD1 covers 8 bases. Germline V gene sequence: CDR1 ENHRY, CDR2 SYGVKD. The V gene end was trimmed by 6 bases and the J gene end by 2 bases; junction bases not matched to a gene: 5. This CDR3 contains 14 residues. In DNA form, the CDR3 reads TGTGCCATCAGGACCGACAGGGGTAACACTGAAGCTTTCTTT. It specifies CAIRTDRGNTEAFF.

The gene calls are TRBV12-3 or TRBV12-4 and TRBJ2-5; 9 nucleotides agree with TRBD1. Trimming removed 6 bases from V and 2 bases from J; junction bases left unmatched: 7. CDR3 length equals 15 residues. The CDR3 coding sequence is TGTGCCAGCAGCCGGGGGACAGGGCCTCAAGAGACCCAGTACTTC. Its translation is CASSRGTGPQETQYF.

This clonotype has only a few counts. A much bigger clone sits one base away, suggesting this may be a read error. The chain has TRBV7-7 and TRBJ2-5; a weak D match, TRBD2 (5 bases). The CDR3 spans 13 residues. Germline V gives CDR1 SSHAT, CDR2 FNYEAQ (reference sequence). V was cut by 3 bases and J by 2 bases, with 7 bases left in between. The CDR3 DNA reads TGTGCCAGCAGCTTCGACTATCAAGAGACCCAGTACTTC. As protein: CASSFDYQETQYF.

CDR3 DNA sequence: TGCGCCAGCAGCCGTGGACAGGGGGGGGAGACCCAGTACTTC. Translation gives CASSRGQGGETQYF. The V and J genes are TRBV5-1 and TRBJ2-5, with TRBD1 matching 10 bases. The germline V gene encodes CDR1 SGHRS and CDR2 YFSETQ. The CDR3 covers 14 residues. With 4 bases clipped from V and 5 bases from J, the junction kept 5 bases outside the gene matches. Together with reference TRBV5-1 and TRBJ2-5, the CDR3 gives the full variable domain: KAGVTQTPRYLIKTRGQQVTLSCSPISGHRSVSWYQQTPGQGLQFLFEYFSETQRNKGNFPGRFSGRQFSNSRSEMNVSTLELGDSALYLCASSRGQGGETQYFGPGTRLLVL.

This clonotype was picked up a small number of times. V gene TRBV4-3 combines with J gene TRBJ1-2; D is possibly TRBD1 (5 bases). This CDR3 has 15 amino acids. Trimming left V 1 base short and J 1 base short, with 10 bases between. Looked up from germline, CDR1 is LGHNA and CDR2 is YSLEER. The CDR3 sequence is CASSQALDSNYGYTF. DNA for the CDR3: TGCGCCAGCAGCCAAGCCCTAGACAGTAACTATGGCTACACCTTC.

This clonotype was detected only a few times. The chain carries TRBV6-2 or TRBV6-3 and TRBJ2-7; TRBD2 agrees at 8 bases. The length of the CDR3 is 16 residues. The V segment lost 6 bases and the J segment 7 bases; nucleotides outside the gene matches: 17. CDR1 MNHEY and CDR2 SVGEGT come from the germline V gene. CDR3 DNA sequence: TGTGCCAGCAGGGGGTCCTCGGGACTAGGACGGGCGGAGCAGTACTTC. Protein product: CASRGSSGLGRAEQYF.

The rearrangement uses TRBV12-3 or TRBV12-4 and TRBJ2-5; the D gene could be TRBD1 or TRBD2 (7 bases each). The CDR3 consists of 15 residues. V was clipped by 4 bases and J by 7 bases, with 19 bases between them. CDR3: CASSSEDREGATQYF. CDR3 nucleotides: TGTGCCAGCAGTTCGGAAGACAGGGAGGGTGCGACCCAGTACTTC.

This clonotype was observed a few times. The chain employs TRBV6-1 and TRBJ1-4; D is perhaps TRBD1 (5 bases). CDR1 is MNHNS, CDR2 SASEGT, per germline. Deletions cut 8 bases from V and 8 bases from J, with 18 bases between. The CDR3 consists of 14 residues. The CDR3 here is CASSIRVLGEKLFF. CDR3 coding DNA: TGTGCCAGCTCCATCAGGGTTTTAGGAGAAAAACTGTTTTTT.

This chain joins TRBV12-3 or TRBV12-4 and TRBJ2-1; D is perhaps TRBD1 (6 bases). Deletions cut 6 bases from V and 0 bases from J, with 15 bases between. The CDR3 loop spans 16 amino acids. In nucleotides, the CDR3 is TGTGCCAGCAGCCCCAGACAGGCTAGCTCCTACAATGAGCAGTTCTTC. This gives the protein CASSPRQASSYNEQFF.

The genes are TRBV6-5 and TRBJ2-2; no firm D call. Germline V gene data show CDR1 as MNHEY and CDR2 as SVGAGI. This CDR3 region has 13 residues. V lost 1 base to trimming and J lost 6 bases, with 6 bases between them. The CDR3 loop reads CASSYFPPGELFF. The CDR3 DNA reads as TGTGCCAGCAGTTACTTTCCGCCCGGGGAGCTGTTTTTT.

V is TRBV28 and J is TRBJ2-2; maybe TRBD1 (5 bases). Trimming stripped 10 bases from V and 2 bases from J, with 11 bases between. The length of the CDR3 is 13 residues. Looked up from germline, CDR1 is MDHEN and CDR2 is SYDVKM. DNA for the CDR3: TGTGCCATCGAAGACAGAAACACCGGGGAGCTGTTTTTT. Its translation: CAIEDRNTGELFF.

The J gene is TRBJ2-7, the V gene TRBV29-1; D possibly uses TRBD1 or TRBD2 (6 bases each). The germline V gene encodes CDR1 SQVTM and CDR2 ANQGSEA. The length of the CDR3 is 10 residues. Trimming stripped 7 bases from V and 5 bases from J, with 9 bases between. The CDR3 spells CSGGTNEQYF. The CDR3 region has the DNA TGCAGCGGCGGGACAAACGAGCAGTACTTC.

The genes are TRBV10-3 and TRBJ2-7, with D tentatively TRBD2 (6 bases). This CDR3 has 15 residues. V gave up 0 bases and J gave up 2 bases, with 11 bases separating them. From germline, CDR1 is ENHRY and CDR2 SYGVKD. CDR3 coding DNA: TGTGCCATCAGTGAGTCGATCGGGAGTCCCTACGAGCAGTACTTC. As protein: CAISESIGSPYEQYF.

The chain couples TRBV20-1 to TRBJ1-2; no clear D gene. V was clipped by 3 bases and J by 7 bases, with 21 bases between them. The CDR3 length is 15 residues. CDR1 DFQATT and CDR2 SNEGSKA come from the germline V gene (reference sequence). CDR3 DNA sequence: TGCAGTGCTAGGGTTTTTGGAACCCTGGAGGGTGGCTACACCTTC. The encoded protein is CSARVFGTLEGGYTF.

This clonotype turned up a few times. The V gene is TRBV7-2, the J gene TRBJ1-6; TRBD1 agrees at 10 bases. This CDR3 spans 15 amino acids. Germline assignment: CDR1 SGHTA and CDR2 FQGNSA. J lost 11 bases, V lost 3 bases, and 7 bases had no gene match. The CDR3 sequence: CASSLGQGPRTPLHF. CDR3 sequence (DNA): TGTGCCAGCAGCTTGGGACAGGGGCCTAGGACACCCCTCCACTTT.

This clonotype occurred many times. The J gene is TRBJ2-5, the V gene TRBV20-1, with 7 bases matching TRBD1. J was trimmed by 1 base and V by 3 bases; bases with no gene match: 8. Germline lookup yields CDR1 DFQATT and CDR2 SNEGSKA (reference sequence). The CDR3 is made up of 15 amino acids. CDR3 nucleotides: TGCAGTGCTAGCAGCCCGGGGACAGTCCAAGAGACCCAGTACTTC. Protein sequence: CSASSPGTVQETQYF.

This clonotype was observed at least ten times. The CDR3: CSAQTGNTEAFF. As DNA, the CDR3 is TGCAGTGCCCAGACAGGAAACACTGAAGCTTTCTTT. The V gene is TRBV20-1, the J gene TRBJ1-1, with D perhaps matching TRBD1 (6 bases). There are 12 residues in the CDR3. Germline CDR1 and CDR2: DFQATT and SNEGSKA (reference sequence). Trimming stripped 6 bases from V and 2 bases from J, with 10 bases between.

In its sample, this clonotype was seen a few times. CDR3 sequence reads: CASSQAGTYGYTF. CDR3 coding DNA: TGTGCCAGCAGCCAGGCGGGGACCTACGGCTACACCTTC. The chain joins TRBV3-1 to TRBJ1-2; weak D call: TRBD1 (5 bases). The length of the CDR3 is 13 residues. Germline V gives CDR1 LGHDT, CDR2 YNNKEL (reference sequence). V lost 3 bases and J lost 8, with 13 bases in between.

This clonotype was detected many times. The chain employs TRBV12-3 or TRBV12-4 and TRBJ2-1; 8 bases fit TRBD2. The CDR3 is 12 residues long. After removal of 10 bases from V and 5 bases from J, the junction contained 4 bases not matched to a gene. CDR3: CATTGGDNEQFF. The CDR3 DNA reads as TGTGCCACAACGGGGGGGGACAATGAGCAGTTCTTC.

The chain carries TRBV3-1 and TRBJ2-5, with 10 bases that match TRBD2. V lost 2 bases, J lost 4 bases, and 1 base stayed unmatched. CDR1 and CDR2 from the germline V gene are LGHDT and YNNKEL (reference sequence). This CDR3 contains 14 residues. The CDR3 nucleotides are TGTGCCAGCAGCCAAAGGACTAGCGGAGAGACCCAGTACTTC. The encoded protein is CASSQRTSGETQYF.

CDR3: CAISRADRNQETQYF. Written as DNA, the CDR3 is TGTGCCATCAGTCGAGCCGACAGGAACCAAGAGACCCAGTACTTC. The J gene is TRBJ2-5, the V gene TRBV10-3, with D perhaps matching TRBD1 (6 bases). Germline assignment: CDR1 ENHRY and CDR2 SYGVKD. Trimming pared 5 bases from V and 0 bases from J, leaving 13 bases between. The CDR3 runs 15 residues.

The rearrangement links TRBV5-8 to TRBJ2-1; 14 bases align to TRBD2. Germline V gene data show CDR1 as SGHTS and CDR2 as YDEGEE. The V gene end was trimmed by 4 bases and the J gene end by 3 bases; junction bases not matched to a gene: 6. The CDR3 is made up of 17 amino acids. In nucleotides, the CDR3 is TGTGCCAGCAGCCTCCTAGGGACTAGCGGGAGCTACAATGAGCAGTTCTTC. This translates into CASSLLGTSGSYNEQFF.

This chain connects TRBV2 to TRBJ2-3; D assignment may be TRBD1 or TRBD2 (5 bases each). The CDR3 has 18 amino acids. Germline V lookup: CDR1 SNHLY, CDR2 FYNNEI. Trimming took 9 bases from V and 3 from J, leaving 28 bases between them. DNA for the CDR3: TGTGCCAGAAGCGGTATTAAGGGCAGGGACCAGTGGACAGATACGCAGTATTTT. Residues: CARSGIKGRDQWTDTQYF.

The table lists this clonotype with many counts. The V gene is TRBV12-3 or TRBV12-4, the J gene TRBJ2-3; the D call may be TRBD1 or TRBD2 (6 bases each). The CDR3 has 16 residues. Between the trimmed V and J ends, which lost 5 bases and 8 bases, there was a span of 23 bases. DNA for the CDR3: TGTGCCAGCAGTCCCGTCAGGGCGACAGGAGGGGGTACGCAGTATTTT. The encoded protein is CASSPVRATGGGTQYF.

This clonotype was picked up a small number of times. The chain employs TRBV5-5 and TRBJ2-7; D may be TRBD1 or TRBD2 (5 bases each). V lost 0 bases, J lost 7 bases, and 17 bases lay in between. Germline CDR1 reads SGHKS; CDR2 reads YYEKEE (reference sequence). The CDR3 totals 15 residues. CDR3 loop: CASSLDGGRLDEQYF. The CDR3 DNA sequence: TGTGCCAGCAGCTTGGATGGGGGACGGCTAGATGAGCAGTACTTC.

The CDR3 DNA reads as TGCAGTGCTAATAACAGGGTGAACACTGAAGCTTTCTTT. Protein sequence: CSANNRVNTEAFF. The chain couples TRBV20-1 to TRBJ1-1; TRBD1 might be the D (6 bases). Trimming cost V 4 bases and J 0 bases, with 9 bases left between them. Germline lookup yields CDR1 DFQATT and CDR2 SNEGSKA (reference sequence). The CDR3 has 13 amino acids.